This is a list of T cell receptor beta chains from one sample in a study of graft-versus-host responses after intestinal transplantation. Clones were sequenced by immunoSEQ multiplex PCR, and TCRdb holds only the in-frame ones, with some missing. The sample carries just under 55,000 clones, 75% to 95% recorded once. The sequences come from PBMCs, collected roughly 680 days after intestinal transplant. Every receptor here comes from a human patient who received an intestinal transplant, so some T cells may come from the graft donor. Both conserved end residues are part of each CDR3. D genes are given only for firm matches. The size of a clone is reported for some rows only, either as once, few or many, or as a class for expanded clones.

j_gene	v_gene	d_gene	abundance	CDR3aa	CDR3nt
TRBJ2-5	TRBV2	NA	NA	CASTRSQTQYF	TGTGCCAGCACCAGAAGCCAGACCCAGTACTTC
TRBJ2-3	TRBV29-1	TRBD2	NA	CSVEIGLAGGKSSTDTQYF	TGCAGCGTTGAAATTGGACTAGCGGGGGGGAAGTCTAGCACAGATACGCAGTATTTT
TRBJ1-6	TRBV10-3	NA	NA	CPVGNYHF	TGTCCCGTGGGTAATTACCACTTT
TRBJ1-5	TRBV19	NA	few	CASSIEQGGNQPQHF	TGTGCCAGTAGTATCGAACAAGGGGGCAATCAGCCCCAGCATTTT
TRBJ2-5	TRBV5-8	TRBD2	NA	CASSFSGTSFRETQYF	TGTGCCAGCAGCTTCTCTGGGACTAGTTTTAGAGAGACCCAGTACTTC
TRBJ2-5	TRBV9	TRBD1	NA	CASSYMRGPKTQYF	TGTGCCAGCAGCTATATGAGGGGGCCGAAGACCCAGTACTTC
TRBJ1-2	TRBV6-5	NA	NA	CASREFENYGYTF	TGTGCCAGCAGGGAATTTGAGAACTATGGCTACACCTTC
TRBJ2-3	TRBV13	NA	NA	CASSLLEGELTDTQYF	TGTGCCAGCAGCTTACTCGAAGGGGAGTTGACAGATACGCAGTATTTT
TRBJ2-2	TRBV4-1	TRBD1	few	CASSQEGPGTGGVGELFF	TGCGCCAGCAGCCAAGAGGGGCCCGGGACAGGGGGTGTCGGGGAGCTGTTTTTT
TRBJ2-7	TRBV27	TRBD1	once	CAIGAVGQGPHEQYF	TGTGCCATCGGAGCCGTAGGACAGGGTCCCCACGAGCAGTACTTC
TRBJ2-5	TRBV4-1	NA	NA	CASSQESWAGGLAQYF	TGCGCCAGCAGCCAAGAATCTTGGGCAGGAGGGTTAGCCCAGTACTTC
TRBJ2-7	TRBV5-1	TRBD1	NA	CASSLRVDRTYEQYF	TGCGCCAGCAGCTTGAGGGTGGACAGGACCTACGAGCAGTACTTC
TRBJ2-6	TRBV7-9	NA	NA	CASSIALKISGANVLTF	TGTGCCAGCAGCATAGCCCTCAAGATCTCTGGGGCCAACGTCCTGACTTTC
TRBJ1-1	TRBV9	TRBD1	NA	CASSPGGWTEAFF	TGTGCCAGCAGCCCAGGGGGATGGACTGAAGCTTTCTTT
TRBJ1-1	TRBV5-8	NA	NA	CASSKYGDLATEAFF	TGTGCCAGCAGCAAATATGGGGATTTAGCCACTGAAGCTTTCTTT
TRBJ1-2	TRBV18	NA	NA	CASSPPMGLNYGYTF	TGTGCCAGCTCACCACCGATGGGGCTTAACTATGGCTACACCTTC
TRBJ1-1	TRBV7-9	TRBD1	NA	CASSESRDRFGAFF	TGTGCCAGCAGCGAGTCCCGGGACAGGTTTGGAGCTTTCTTT
TRBJ1-4	TRBV15	NA	NA	CATNFPGNEKLFF	TGTGCCACCAACTTCCCGGGGAATGAAAAACTGTTTTTT
TRBJ1-4	TRBV11-2	NA	NA	CTSSLEPWGEKLFF	TGTACCAGCAGCTTAGAGCCCTGGGGTGAAAAACTGTTTTTT
TRBJ2-4	TRBV12-5	TRBD1	once	CASGLPTGPLVQYF	TGTGCTAGTGGTTTGCCGACAGGGCCACTCGTTCAGTACTTC
TRBJ1-5	TRBV27	NA	NA	CASSLRQFLPQHF	TGTGCCAGCAGTTTACGGCAGTTTTTGCCCCAGCATTTT
TRBJ1-3	TRBV7-2	TRBD1	NA	CASSWGQDWFF	TGTGCCAGCAGCTGGGGACAGGACTGGTTTTTT
TRBJ1-2	TRBV5-1	TRBD1	NA	CASSLEPGTGVLLYGYTF	TGCGCCAGCAGCTTGGAACCCGGGACAGGGGTTCTCCTCTATGGCTACACCTTC
TRBJ2-2	TRBV19	TRBD1	NA	CASGGQTHYRTGELFF	TGTGCCAGTGGGGGACAGACCCACTACCGCACCGGGGAGCTGTTTTTT
TRBJ2-3	TRBV7-6	NA	NA	CASSLSVGGSTDTQYF	TGTGCCAGCAGCTTATCGGTAGGGGGGAGCACAGATACGCAGTATTTT
TRBJ1-1	TRBV15	TRBD1	NA	CATSRDRLRGRNTEAFF	TGTGCCACCAGCAGAGATCGCCTCAGGGGGCGGAACACTGAAGCTTTCTTT
TRBJ1-6	TRBV5-6	NA	NA	CASSLEQVNSPLHF	TGTGCCAGCAGCTTGGAACAGGTTAATTCACCCCTCCACTTT
TRBJ1-2	TRBV6-5	NA	few	CASSLPGLNGYTF	TGTGCCAGCAGTCTCCCGGGACTTAATGGCTACACCTTC
TRBJ1-2	TRBV9	NA	NA	CASTLTVNYGYTF	TGTGCCAGCACCCTGACGGTTAACTATGGCTACACCTTC
TRBJ2-7	TRBV5-6	NA	NA	CASSRGRQGIYEQYF	TGTGCCAGCAGCCGAGGGCGCCAGGGGATCTACGAGCAGTACTTC
TRBJ2-4	TRBV27	NA	NA	CASTNRENIQYF	TGTGCCAGCACCAACAGAGAAAACATTCAGTACTTC
TRBJ1-3	TRBV6-1	NA	once	CASSEGRTAGNTIYF	TGTGCCAGCAGTGAAGGACGGACAGCAGGAAACACCATATATTTT
TRBJ1-5	TRBV18	NA	NA	CASSPRGGSNRQPQHF	TGTGCCAGCTCACCAAGGGGGGGATCCAATCGCCAGCCCCAGCATTTT
TRBJ1-1	TRBV29-1	TRBD1	NA	CSVAHYTGGTEAFF	TGCAGCGTTGCCCATTATACAGGGGGCACTGAAGCTTTCTTT
TRBJ2-5	TRBV4-1	TRBD2	NA	CASSQDQGLTETQYF	TGCGCCAGCAGCCAAGATCAGGGACTAACAGAGACCCAGTACTTC
TRBJ2-3	TRBV18	NA	NA	CASSPPTGRQYF	TGTGCCAGCTCACCACCAACGGGCCGGCAGTATTTT
TRBJ1-1	TRBV18	TRBD1	few	CASSGDSAEAFF	TGTGCCAGCTCTGGGGACAGCGCTGAAGCTTTCTTT
TRBJ1-6	TRBV19	TRBD1	NA	CASSILSQGASPLHF	TGTGCCAGTAGTATTTTGTCCCAGGGGGCTTCACCCCTCCACTTT
TRBJ2-1	TRBV5-1	NA	NA	CASSLGPQNNEQFF	TGCGCCAGCAGCTTGGGACCACAAAATAATGAGCAGTTCTTC
TRBJ2-7	TRBV6-5	TRBD1	NA	CASSYWTGQSYEQYF	TGTGCCAGCAGTTACTGGACGGGACAGTCCTACGAGCAGTACTTC
TRBJ2-7	TRBV6-6	NA	NA	CASSYSTGIYNEQYF	TGTGCCAGCAGTTACTCGACAGGAATTTACAACGAGCAGTACTTC
TRBJ2-3	TRBV5-1	NA	once	CASSADSTDTQYF	TGCGCCAGCAGCGCCGACAGCACAGATACGCAGTATTTT
TRBJ2-7	TRBV6-5	NA	NA	CASSPGRNYEQYF	TGTGCCAGCAGCCCCGGACGGAACTACGAGCAGTACTTC
TRBJ1-1	TRBV10-3	TRBD1	few	CAISVQDRGTEAFF	TGTGCCATCAGTGTACAGGACAGGGGGACTGAAGCTTTCTTT
TRBJ1-1	TRBV19	NA	NA	CASSISLWRGTEAFF	TGTGCCAGTAGTATTTCTCTGTGGAGGGGGACTGAAGCTTTCTTT
TRBJ1-2	TRBV20-1	NA	NA	CSAREGYGYTF	TGCAGTGCTCGAGAAGGGTATGGCTACACCTTC